This TCR beta chain was captured by sequencing in a study of shared clonotypes between healthy human individuals. Sequenced by immunoSEQ multiplex PCR; TCRdb stores in-frame clones only, minus some. The sample has about 1.5 million clones, 95% to 97% seen once. The sequence was obtained from a man aged 25 to 40 in good health. Sequenced input: naive CD4+ T cells sorted from blood. Subset defined: CD45RA+ positively selected.

This chain's CDR3 is CASSRSGELFF. CDR3 DNA: TGTGCCAGCTCTCGGTCCGGGGAGCTGTTTTTT. This sequence joins TRBV27 and TRBJ2-2; D gene ambiguous. Trimming pared 8 bases from V and 6 bases from J, leaving 7 bases between. Germline loops: CDR1 MNHEY, CDR2 SMNVEV (reference sequence). The CDR3 covers 11 residues.